This T cell receptor (beta chain) was retrieved from a study of CD4+ T cells in melanoma. Findings and caveats of the study: Reportedly, melanoma neoantigen-specific CD4+ T cells showed varied differentiation states. A reported correlation linked neoantigen-specific CD4+ T cells to CD8+, macrophage and B cell function.

Clones were read by immunoSEQ multiplex PCR, and TCRdb kept only the in-frame ones, dropping some. The sample records tens of thousands of clones, over 60% being singletons. The ends lost 5 bases at V and 7 bases at J; junction bases unmatched: 5. The CDR3 runs to 14 residues. Germline values: CDR1 SEHNR, CDR2 FQNEAQ (reference sequence). Note on this clone: The antigen is undetermined.

Sequenced: tumor tissue. The clonotype originates from a human donor with melanoma. The chain has TRBV7-9 and TRBJ2-1; the match to TRBD1 covers 10 bases. The CDR3 loop reads CASSPPGQGNEQFF. The CDR3 DNA is TGTGCCAGCAGCCCACCGGGACAGGGGAATGAGCAGTTCTTC. Drawing the rest from reference TRBV7-9 and TRBJ2-1, the complete variable domain is DTGVSQNPRHKITKRGQNVTFRCDPISEHNRLYWYRQTLGQGPEFLTYFQNEAQLEKSRLLSDRFSAERPKGSFSTLEIQRTEQGDSAMYLCASSPPGQGNEQFFGPGTRLTVL.